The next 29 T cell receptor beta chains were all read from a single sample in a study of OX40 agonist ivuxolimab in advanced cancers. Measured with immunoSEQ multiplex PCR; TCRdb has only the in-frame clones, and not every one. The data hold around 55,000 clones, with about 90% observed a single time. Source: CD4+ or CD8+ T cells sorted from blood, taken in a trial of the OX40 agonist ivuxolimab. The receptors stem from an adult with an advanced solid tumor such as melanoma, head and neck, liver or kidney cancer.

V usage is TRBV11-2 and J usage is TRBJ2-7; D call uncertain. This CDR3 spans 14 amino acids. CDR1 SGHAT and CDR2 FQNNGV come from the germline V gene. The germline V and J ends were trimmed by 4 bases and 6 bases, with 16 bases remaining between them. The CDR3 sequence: CASSWTSPTIEQYF. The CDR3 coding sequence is TGTGCCAGCAGCTGGACCAGCCCTACGATCGAGCAGTACTTC.

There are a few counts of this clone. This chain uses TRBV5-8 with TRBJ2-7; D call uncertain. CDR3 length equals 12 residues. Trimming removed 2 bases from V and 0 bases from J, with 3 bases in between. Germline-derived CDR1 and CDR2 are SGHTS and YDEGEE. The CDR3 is CASSLPSYEQYF. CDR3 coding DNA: TGTGCCAGCAGCTTACCCTCCTACGAGCAGTACTTC.

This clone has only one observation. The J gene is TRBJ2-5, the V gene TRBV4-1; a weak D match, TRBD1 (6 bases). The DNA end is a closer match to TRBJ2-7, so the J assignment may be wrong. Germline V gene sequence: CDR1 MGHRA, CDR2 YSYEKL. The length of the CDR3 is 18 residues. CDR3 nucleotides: TGCGCCAGCAGCCAAGGGGCAGGGGAAAGCCCCAGGGACCTCGAGCAGTACTTC. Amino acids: CASSQGAGESPRDLEQYF.

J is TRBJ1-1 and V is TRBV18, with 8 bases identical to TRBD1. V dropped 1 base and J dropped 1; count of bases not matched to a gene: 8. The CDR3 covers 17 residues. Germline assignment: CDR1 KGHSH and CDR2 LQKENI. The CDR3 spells CASSPRAGGMRNTEAFF. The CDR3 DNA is TGTGCCAGCTCACCACGGGCAGGGGGCATGAGGAACACTGAAGCTTTCTTT.

CDR3 protein: CASSSRQPSYGYTF. DNA for the CDR3: TGTGCCAGCAGCTCAAGACAGCCTTCCTATGGCTACACCTTC. The V call is TRBV7-2, the J call TRBJ1-2, with D perhaps matching TRBD1 (5 bases). CDR1 and CDR2 from the germline V gene are SGHTA and FQGNSA. CDR3 size: 14 residues. V lost 4 bases to trimming and J lost 4 bases, with 13 bases between them.

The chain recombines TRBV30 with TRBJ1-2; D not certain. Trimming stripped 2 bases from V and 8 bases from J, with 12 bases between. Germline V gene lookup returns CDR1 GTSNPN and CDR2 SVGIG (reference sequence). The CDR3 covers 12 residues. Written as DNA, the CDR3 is TGTGCCTGGAGTCCCTTTGGAGGAGGCTACACCTTC. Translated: CAWSPFGGGYTF.

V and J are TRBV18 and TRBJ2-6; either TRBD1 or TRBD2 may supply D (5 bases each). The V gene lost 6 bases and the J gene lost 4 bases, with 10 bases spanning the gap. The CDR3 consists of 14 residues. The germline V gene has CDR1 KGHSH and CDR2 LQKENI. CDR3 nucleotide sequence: TGTGCCAGCTCCCTGGGGACCGGGGCCAACGTCCTGACTTTC. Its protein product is CASSLGTGANVLTF.

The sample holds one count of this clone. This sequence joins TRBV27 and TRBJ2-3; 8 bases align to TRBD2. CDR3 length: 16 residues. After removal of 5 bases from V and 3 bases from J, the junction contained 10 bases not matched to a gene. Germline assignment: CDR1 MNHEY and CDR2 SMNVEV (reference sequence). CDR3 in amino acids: CASSPEPSGFTDTQYF. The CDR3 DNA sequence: TGTGCCAGCAGTCCCGAGCCTAGCGGGTTTACAGATACGCAGTATTTT.

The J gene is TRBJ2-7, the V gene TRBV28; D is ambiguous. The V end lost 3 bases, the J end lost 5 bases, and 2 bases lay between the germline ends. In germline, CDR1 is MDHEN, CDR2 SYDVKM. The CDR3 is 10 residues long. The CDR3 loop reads CASSFNEQYF. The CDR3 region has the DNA TGTGCCAGCAGTTTTAACGAGCAGTACTTC.

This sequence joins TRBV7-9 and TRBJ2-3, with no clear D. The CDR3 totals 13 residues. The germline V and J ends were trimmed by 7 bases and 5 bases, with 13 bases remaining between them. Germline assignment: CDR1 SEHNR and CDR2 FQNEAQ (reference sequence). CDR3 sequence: CASNGGRGDTQYF. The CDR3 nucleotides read TGTGCCAGCAATGGTGGTCGTGGAGATACGCAGTATTTT.

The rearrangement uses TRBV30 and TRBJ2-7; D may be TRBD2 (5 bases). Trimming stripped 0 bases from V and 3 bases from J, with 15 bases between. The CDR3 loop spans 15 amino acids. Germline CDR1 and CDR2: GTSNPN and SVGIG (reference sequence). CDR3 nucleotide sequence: TGTGCCTGGAGTGTTTCCCGGGGAAGCCTCTACGAGCAGTACTTC. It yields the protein CAWSVSRGSLYEQYF.

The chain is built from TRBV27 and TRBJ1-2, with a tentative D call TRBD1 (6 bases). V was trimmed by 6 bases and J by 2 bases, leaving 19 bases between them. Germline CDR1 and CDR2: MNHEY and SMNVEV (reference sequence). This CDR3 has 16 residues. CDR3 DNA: TGTGCCAGCAGCTACAGATCGGACAGCGTAAACTATGGCTACACCTTC. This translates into CASSYRSDSVNYGYTF.

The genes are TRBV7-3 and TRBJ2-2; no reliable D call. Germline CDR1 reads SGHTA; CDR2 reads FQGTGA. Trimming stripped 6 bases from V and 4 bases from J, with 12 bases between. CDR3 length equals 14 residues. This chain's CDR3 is CASSSEGGTGELFF. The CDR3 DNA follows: TGTGCCAGCAGTTCCGAAGGCGGCACCGGGGAGCTGTTTTTT.

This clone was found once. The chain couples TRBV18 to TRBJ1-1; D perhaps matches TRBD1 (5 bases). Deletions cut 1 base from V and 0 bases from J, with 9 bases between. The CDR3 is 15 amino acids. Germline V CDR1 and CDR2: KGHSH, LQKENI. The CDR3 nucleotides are TGTGCCAGCTCACCACAAAAACAGGTGAACACTGAAGCTTTCTTT. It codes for CASSPQKQVNTEAFF.

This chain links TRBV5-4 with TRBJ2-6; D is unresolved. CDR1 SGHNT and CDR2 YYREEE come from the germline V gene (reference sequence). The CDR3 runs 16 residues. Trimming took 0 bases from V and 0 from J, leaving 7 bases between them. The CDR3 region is CASSLGPGSGANVLTF. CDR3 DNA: TGTGCCAGCAGCTTGGGACCGGGCTCTGGGGCCAACGTCCTGACTTTC.

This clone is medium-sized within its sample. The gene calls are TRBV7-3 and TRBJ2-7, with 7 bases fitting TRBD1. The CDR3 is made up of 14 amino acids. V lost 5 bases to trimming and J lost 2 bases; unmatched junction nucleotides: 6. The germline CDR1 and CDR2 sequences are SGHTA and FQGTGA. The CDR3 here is CASSPHQGAYEQYF. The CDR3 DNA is TGTGCCAGCAGCCCCCATCAGGGGGCCTACGAGCAGTACTTC. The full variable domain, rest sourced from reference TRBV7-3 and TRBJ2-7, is GAGVSQTPSNKVTEKGKYVELRCDPISGHTALYWYRQSLGQGPEFLIYFQGTGAADDSGLPNDRFFAVRPEGSVSTLKIQRTERGDSAVYLCASSPHQGAYEQYFGPGTRLTVT.

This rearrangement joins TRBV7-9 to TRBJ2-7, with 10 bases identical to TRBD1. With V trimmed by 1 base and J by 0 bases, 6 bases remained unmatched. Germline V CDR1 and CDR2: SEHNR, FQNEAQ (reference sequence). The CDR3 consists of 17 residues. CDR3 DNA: TGTGCCAGCAGCTTAGTTACCGGGACAGGGGACTCCTACGAGCAGTACTTC. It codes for CASSLVTGTGDSYEQYF.

The CDR3 is CASSLAGARETQYF. In DNA form, the CDR3 reads TGTGCCAGCAGTTTAGCGGGAGCGAGGGAGACCCAGTACTTC. The rearrangement joins TRBV27 to TRBJ2-5; 7 positions match TRBD2. Trimming cost V 2 bases and J 5 bases; bases outside gene matches: 5. The germline V gene encodes CDR1 MNHEY and CDR2 SMNVEV (reference sequence). The CDR3 runs 14 residues.

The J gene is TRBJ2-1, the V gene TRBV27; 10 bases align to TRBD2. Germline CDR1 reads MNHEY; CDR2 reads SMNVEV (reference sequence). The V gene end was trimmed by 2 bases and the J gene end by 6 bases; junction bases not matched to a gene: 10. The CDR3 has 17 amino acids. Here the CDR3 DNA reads TGTGCCAGCAGTTTAAGGGCCAGCGGGGGGGAGGGCAATGAGCAGTTCTTC. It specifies CASSLRASGGEGNEQFF.

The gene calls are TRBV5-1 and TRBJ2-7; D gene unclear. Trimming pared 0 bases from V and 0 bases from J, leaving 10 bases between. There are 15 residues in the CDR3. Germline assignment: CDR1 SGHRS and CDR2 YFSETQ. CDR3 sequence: CASSLAVDPSYEQYF. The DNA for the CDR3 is TGCGCCAGCAGCTTGGCCGTTGACCCCTCCTACGAGCAGTACTTC.

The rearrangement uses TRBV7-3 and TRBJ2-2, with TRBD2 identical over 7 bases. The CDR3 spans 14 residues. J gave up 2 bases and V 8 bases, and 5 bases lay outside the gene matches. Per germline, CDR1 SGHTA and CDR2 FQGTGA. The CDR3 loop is CASGLAANTGELFF. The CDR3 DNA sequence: TGTGCCAGCGGTCTAGCGGCTAACACCGGGGAGCTGTTTTTT.

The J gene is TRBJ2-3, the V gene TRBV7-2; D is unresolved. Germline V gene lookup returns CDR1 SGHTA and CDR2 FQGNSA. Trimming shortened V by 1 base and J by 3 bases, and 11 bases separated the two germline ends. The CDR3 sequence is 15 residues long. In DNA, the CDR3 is TGTGCCAGCAGCTTAGACCTATTACGAACAGATACGCAGTATTTT. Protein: CASSLDLLRTDTQYF.

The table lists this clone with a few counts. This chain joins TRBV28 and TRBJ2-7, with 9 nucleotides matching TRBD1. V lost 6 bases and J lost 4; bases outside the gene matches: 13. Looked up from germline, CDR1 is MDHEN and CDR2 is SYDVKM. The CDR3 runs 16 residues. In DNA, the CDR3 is TGTGCCAGCAGAACAGGTTTGGGACAGGGTAGGTACGAGCAGTACTTC. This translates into CASRTGLGQGRYEQYF. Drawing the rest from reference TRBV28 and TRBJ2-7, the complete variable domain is DVKVTQSSRYLVKRTGEKVFLECVQDMDHENMFWYRQDPGLGLRLIYFSYDVKMKEKGDIPEGYSVSREKKERFSLILESASTNQTSMYLCASRTGLGQGRYEQYFGPGTRLTVT.

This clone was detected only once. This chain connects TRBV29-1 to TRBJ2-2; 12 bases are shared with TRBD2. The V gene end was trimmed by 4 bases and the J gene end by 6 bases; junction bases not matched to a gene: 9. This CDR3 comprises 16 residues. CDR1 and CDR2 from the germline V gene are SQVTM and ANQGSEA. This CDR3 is CSVGKGLAGLSGELFF. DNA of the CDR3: TGCAGCGTTGGAAAGGGACTAGCGGGTCTTTCCGGGGAGCTGTTTTTT.

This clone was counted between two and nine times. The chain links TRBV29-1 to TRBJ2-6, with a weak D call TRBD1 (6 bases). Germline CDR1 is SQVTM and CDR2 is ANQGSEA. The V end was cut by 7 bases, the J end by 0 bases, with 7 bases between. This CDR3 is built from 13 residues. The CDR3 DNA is TGCAGCGGACAGGTCTCTGGGGCCAACGTCCTGACTTTC. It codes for CSGQVSGANVLTF.

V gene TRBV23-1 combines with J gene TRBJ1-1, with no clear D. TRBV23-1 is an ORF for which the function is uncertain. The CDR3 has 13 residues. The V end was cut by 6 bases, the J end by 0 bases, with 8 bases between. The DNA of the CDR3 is TGCGCCAGCAGACGGAGGATGAACACTGAAGCTTTCTTT. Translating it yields CASRRRMNTEAFF.

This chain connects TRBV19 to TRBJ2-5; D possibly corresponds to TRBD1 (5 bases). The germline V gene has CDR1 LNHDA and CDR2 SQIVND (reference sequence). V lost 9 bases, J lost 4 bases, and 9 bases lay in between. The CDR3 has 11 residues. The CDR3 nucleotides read TGTGCCAGCGCCCAGGGAGAGACCCAGTACTTC. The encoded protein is CASAQGETQYF.

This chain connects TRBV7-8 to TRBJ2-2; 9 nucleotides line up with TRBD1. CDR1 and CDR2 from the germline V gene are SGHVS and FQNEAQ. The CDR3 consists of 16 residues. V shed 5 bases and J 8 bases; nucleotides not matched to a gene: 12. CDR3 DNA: TGTGCCAGCAGCATCCCGGGACAGGGCTTTTGGGGGGAGCTGTTTTTT. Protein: CASSIPGQGFWGELFF.

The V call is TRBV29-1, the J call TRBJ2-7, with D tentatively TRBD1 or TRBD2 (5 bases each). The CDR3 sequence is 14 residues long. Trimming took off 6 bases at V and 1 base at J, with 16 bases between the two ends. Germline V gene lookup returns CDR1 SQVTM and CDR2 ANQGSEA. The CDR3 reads CSVATVQRSYEQYF. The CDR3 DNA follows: TGCAGCGTAGCGACAGTTCAGCGGTCCTACGAGCAGTACTTC.